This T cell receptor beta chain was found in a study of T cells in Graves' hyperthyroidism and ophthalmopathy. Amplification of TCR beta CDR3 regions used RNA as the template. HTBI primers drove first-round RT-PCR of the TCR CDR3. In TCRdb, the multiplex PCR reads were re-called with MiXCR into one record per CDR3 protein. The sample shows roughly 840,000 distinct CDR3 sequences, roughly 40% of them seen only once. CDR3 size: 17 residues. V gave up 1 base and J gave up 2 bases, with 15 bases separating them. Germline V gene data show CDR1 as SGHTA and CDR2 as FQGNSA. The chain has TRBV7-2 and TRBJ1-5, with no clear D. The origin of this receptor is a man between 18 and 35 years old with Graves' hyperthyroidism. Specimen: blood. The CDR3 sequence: CASSLDPGRRGNQPQHF. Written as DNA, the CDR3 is TGTGCCAGCAGCTTAGACCCTGGTAGAAGAGGCAATCAGCCCCAGCATTTT.